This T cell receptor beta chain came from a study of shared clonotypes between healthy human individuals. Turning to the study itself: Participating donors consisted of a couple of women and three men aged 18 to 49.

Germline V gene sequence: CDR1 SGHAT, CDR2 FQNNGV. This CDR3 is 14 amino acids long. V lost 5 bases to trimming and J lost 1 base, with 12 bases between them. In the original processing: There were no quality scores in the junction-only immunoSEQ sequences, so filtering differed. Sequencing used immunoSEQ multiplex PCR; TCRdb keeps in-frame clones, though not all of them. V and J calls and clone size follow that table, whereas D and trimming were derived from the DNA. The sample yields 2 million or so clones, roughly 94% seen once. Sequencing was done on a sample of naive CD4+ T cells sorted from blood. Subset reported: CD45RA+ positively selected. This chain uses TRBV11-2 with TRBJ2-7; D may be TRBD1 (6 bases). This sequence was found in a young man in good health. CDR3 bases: TGTGCCAGCAGCCCCCGGACAGCATCCTACGAGCAGTACTTC. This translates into CASSPRTASYEQYF.